A selection of T cell receptor beta chains follows, all from one sample in a study of long-term antiretroviral therapy in people with HIV. Clones were sequenced by immunoSEQ multiplex PCR, and TCRdb holds only the in-frame ones, with some missing. Seen here are tens of thousands of clones, roughly 84% observed once, and the top ten hold more than 4.5%. The sample here was unsorted PBMCs, taken just over 2.7 years before starting antiretroviral therapy. The receptors come from a woman aged 30 to 39 with HIV. CDR3s include the opening cysteine and the closing phenylalanine or tryptophan. A D gene is named only where the DNA matches it firmly. Clone sizes are given selectively: once, few, many, or a class where the clone is expanded.

cdr3_aa: CASRDGGGTTGELFF; cdr3_nt: TGTGCCAGCAGAGATGGGGGCGGTACCACCGGGGAGCTGTTTTTT; clone_size: -; v_call: TRBV6-1; cdr3_length: 15; d_call: -; j_call: TRBJ2-2
cdr3_aa: CASSEFVRGYTF; cdr3_nt: TGTGCCAGCAGTGAATTCGTACGGGGCTACACCTTC; clone_size: few; v_call: TRBV2; cdr3_length: 12; d_call: -; j_call: TRBJ1-2
cdr3_aa: CASRRGAYGYTF; cdr3_nt: TGTGCCAGCAGGCGGGGAGCTTATGGCTACACCTTC; clone_size: -; v_call: TRBV27; cdr3_length: 12; d_call: -; j_call: TRBJ1-2
cdr3_aa: CASSDRVGDQPQHF; cdr3_nt: TGCGCCAGCAGTGACAGGGTAGGGGATCAGCCCCAGCATTTT; clone_size: -; v_call: TRBV10-2; cdr3_length: 14; d_call: -; j_call: TRBJ1-5
cdr3_aa: CASSYGGQGPTDTQYF; cdr3_nt: TGTGCCAGCAGTTACGGGGGCCAGGGCCCCACAGATACGCAGTATTTT; clone_size: -; v_call: TRBV6-6; cdr3_length: 16; d_call: -; j_call: TRBJ2-3
cdr3_aa: CASSPSGGAISEQFF; cdr3_nt: TGTGCCAGCAGCCCCAGCGGGGGGGCCATTAGTGAGCAGTTCTTC; clone_size: -; v_call: TRBV7-3; cdr3_length: 15; d_call: TRBD2; j_call: TRBJ2-1
cdr3_aa: CASASGRNTGELFF; cdr3_nt: TGCGCCAGCGCCTCGGGGCGGAACACCGGGGAGCTGTTTTTT; clone_size: -; v_call: TRBV5-1; cdr3_length: 14; d_call: -; j_call: TRBJ2-2
cdr3_aa: CAWTSGGYEQYF; cdr3_nt: TGTGCCTGGACTAGCGGGGGGTACGAGCAGTACTTC; clone_size: -; v_call: TRBV30; cdr3_length: 12; d_call: TRBD2; j_call: TRBJ2-7
cdr3_aa: CASSHPPGPDTQYF; cdr3_nt: TGTGCCAGCAGTCACCCCCCGGGGCCAGATACGCAGTATTTT; clone_size: -; v_call: TRBV6-6; cdr3_length: 14; d_call: -; j_call: TRBJ2-3
cdr3_aa: CASSEAGGGHNEQFF; cdr3_nt: TGTGCCAGCAGTGAAGCAGGGGGGGGGCACAATGAGCAGTTCTTC; clone_size: few; v_call: TRBV6-1; cdr3_length: 15; d_call: -; j_call: TRBJ2-1
cdr3_aa: CASREESGYTF; cdr3_nt: TGTGCCAGCAGAGAAGAGTCGGGCTACACCTTC; clone_size: -; v_call: TRBV6-1; cdr3_length: 11; d_call: -; j_call: TRBJ1-2
cdr3_aa: CASSYSAGPVEAFF; cdr3_nt: TGTGCCAGCAGTTACTCAGCCGGCCCCGTTGAAGCTTTCTTT; clone_size: -; v_call: TRBV6-5; cdr3_length: 14; d_call: -; j_call: TRBJ1-1
cdr3_aa: CASSVQSTDTQYF; cdr3_nt: TGTGCCAGCAGTGTTCAAAGCACAGATACGCAGTATTTT; clone_size: -; v_call: TRBV6-4; cdr3_length: 13; d_call: -; j_call: TRBJ2-3
cdr3_aa: CASRPDRNNQPQHF; cdr3_nt: TGTGCCAGCAGGCCGGACAGGAACAATCAGCCCCAGCATTTT; clone_size: -; v_call: TRBV2; cdr3_length: 14; d_call: TRBD1; j_call: TRBJ1-5
cdr3_aa: CASSPYPTSSYNEQFF; cdr3_nt: TGTGCCAGCAGCCCATACCCTACCAGCTCCTACAATGAGCAGTTCTTC; clone_size: -; v_call: TRBV11-2; cdr3_length: 16; d_call: -; j_call: TRBJ2-1
cdr3_aa: CASSPIQQGTGGYGYTF; cdr3_nt: TGCGCCAGCAGCCCCATCCAGCAAGGGACAGGGGGCTATGGCTACACCTTC; clone_size: -; v_call: TRBV4-1; cdr3_length: 17; d_call: TRBD1; j_call: TRBJ1-2
cdr3_aa: CASSQEGSGGRYEQYF; cdr3_nt: TGCGCCAGCAGCCAAGAAGGTAGCGGGGGGCGATACGAGCAGTACTTC; clone_size: -; v_call: TRBV4-1; cdr3_length: 16; d_call: TRBD2; j_call: TRBJ2-7
cdr3_aa: CASSLSAPYEQYF; cdr3_nt: TGTGCCAGCAGCTTGAGCGCTCCCTACGAGCAGTACTTC; clone_size: -; v_call: TRBV5-4; cdr3_length: 13; d_call: -; j_call: TRBJ2-7
cdr3_aa: CASSLGTGGTGELFF; cdr3_nt: TGTGCCAGCAGCTTAGGGACTGGCGGGACCGGGGAGCTGTTTTTT; clone_size: -; v_call: TRBV5-6; cdr3_length: 15; d_call: -; j_call: TRBJ2-2
cdr3_aa: CASSMGAGRFSGYTF; cdr3_nt: TGTGCCAGTAGTATGGGCGCAGGGAGGTTTTCTGGCTACACCTTC; clone_size: medium-sized; v_call: TRBV19; cdr3_length: 15; d_call: -; j_call: TRBJ1-2
cdr3_aa: CASSLANRGGQETQYF; cdr3_nt: TGTGCCAGCAGCTTAGCTAATCGGGGGGGTCAAGAGACCCAGTACTTC; clone_size: -; v_call: TRBV11-1; cdr3_length: 16; d_call: TRBD2; j_call: TRBJ2-5
cdr3_aa: CASSSPLDRATEAFF; cdr3_nt: TGTGCCAGCAGCTCTCCCTTAGACAGGGCAACTGAAGCTTTCTTT; clone_size: -; v_call: TRBV7-9; cdr3_length: 15; d_call: TRBD1; j_call: TRBJ1-1
cdr3_aa: CASTPGTGANYGYTF; cdr3_nt: TGTGCCAGCACCCCCGGGACAGGGGCTAACTATGGCTACACCTTC; clone_size: once; v_call: TRBV5-8; cdr3_length: 15; d_call: TRBD1; j_call: TRBJ1-2
cdr3_aa: CASSLMRVTEAFF; cdr3_nt: TGTGCCAGCAGCTTGATGAGGGTCACTGAAGCTTTCTTT; clone_size: -; v_call: TRBV7-6; cdr3_length: 13; d_call: -; j_call: TRBJ1-1
cdr3_aa: CASSLGNQPQHF; cdr3_nt: TGTGCCAGCAGTTTGGGCAATCAGCCCCAGCATTTT; clone_size: -; v_call: TRBV27; cdr3_length: 12; d_call: -; j_call: TRBJ1-5
cdr3_aa: CATSSDSGTRYGYTF; cdr3_nt: TGTGCCACCAGCAGTGACTCCGGGACTCGCTATGGCTACACCTTC; clone_size: once; v_call: TRBV15; cdr3_length: 15; d_call: -; j_call: TRBJ1-2
cdr3_aa: CASSIVGASTDTQYF; cdr3_nt: TGTGCCAGTAGTATAGTGGGCGCGAGCACAGATACGCAGTATTTT; clone_size: once; v_call: TRBV19; cdr3_length: 15; d_call: -; j_call: TRBJ2-3
cdr3_aa: CASNKGGLNQPQHF; cdr3_nt: TGTGCCAGCAACAAGGGAGGGTTGAATCAGCCCCAGCATTTT; clone_size: -; v_call: TRBV2; cdr3_length: 14; d_call: -; j_call: TRBJ1-5
cdr3_aa: CASRTERGLLRETQYF; cdr3_nt: TGTGCCAGCAGGACGGAGCGGGGGCTACTACGAGAGACCCAGTACTTC; clone_size: -; v_call: TRBV6-4; cdr3_length: 16; d_call: TRBD2; j_call: TRBJ2-5
cdr3_aa: CATGNYGDTGELFF; cdr3_nt: TGTGCCACCGGCAACTATGGGGACACCGGGGAGCTGTTTTTT; clone_size: -; v_call: TRBV15; cdr3_length: 14; d_call: -; j_call: TRBJ2-2
cdr3_aa: CASINLWANEQFF; cdr3_nt: TGTGCCAGCATTAATCTCTGGGCCAATGAGCAGTTCTTC; clone_size: once; v_call: TRBV6-5; cdr3_length: 13; d_call: -; j_call: TRBJ2-1
cdr3_aa: CASSVATSGFHEQFF; cdr3_nt: TGTGCCAGCAGCGTAGCGACTAGCGGGTTCCATGAGCAGTTCTTC; clone_size: -; v_call: TRBV9; cdr3_length: 15; d_call: TRBD2; j_call: TRBJ2-1
cdr3_aa: CASSPEALRYGYTF; cdr3_nt: TGTGCCAGTAGTCCGGAGGCACTCCGCTATGGCTACACCTTC; clone_size: -; v_call: TRBV19; cdr3_length: 14; d_call: -; j_call: TRBJ1-2
cdr3_aa: CASSPSSRDYSLYNEQFF; cdr3_nt: TGTGCCAGCAGCCCCTCAAGCCGGGACTATTCCCTCTACAATGAGCAGTTCTTC; clone_size: -; v_call: TRBV13; cdr3_length: 18; d_call: TRBD2; j_call: TRBJ2-1
cdr3_aa: CASSPIQWQRGAAAQYF; cdr3_nt: TGTGCCAGCAGCCCGATCCAGTGGCAGCGGGGGGCCGCGGCGCAGTATTTT; clone_size: -; v_call: TRBV28; cdr3_length: 17; d_call: TRBD2; j_call: TRBJ2-3
cdr3_aa: CASSLFLVINEQFF; cdr3_nt: TGTGCCAGCAGCTTATTTCTAGTAATTAATGAGCAGTTCTTC; clone_size: -; v_call: TRBV7-2; cdr3_length: 14; d_call: -; j_call: TRBJ2-1
cdr3_aa: CSVVREAGGYTF; cdr3_nt: TGCAGCGTTGTAAGGGAAGCCGGGGGCTACACCTTC; clone_size: -; v_call: TRBV29-1; cdr3_length: 12; d_call: -; j_call: TRBJ1-2
cdr3_aa: CASRTGQGFYNEQFF; cdr3_nt: TGTGCCAGCAGGACGGGACAGGGTTTTTACAATGAGCAGTTCTTC; clone_size: -; v_call: TRBV6-6; cdr3_length: 15; d_call: TRBD1; j_call: TRBJ2-1
cdr3_aa: CASSTQGANYGYTF; cdr3_nt: TGTGCCAGCAGCACACAGGGAGCTAACTATGGCTACACCTTC; clone_size: -; v_call: TRBV27; cdr3_length: 14; d_call: -; j_call: TRBJ1-2
cdr3_aa: CASSVHTLVRTNTGELFF; cdr3_nt: TGTGCCAGCAGCGTACATACACTGGTTCGGACGAACACCGGGGAGCTGTTTTTT; clone_size: -; v_call: TRBV5-5; cdr3_length: 18; d_call: -; j_call: TRBJ2-2
cdr3_aa: CASSASTSGGQETQYF; cdr3_nt: TGTGCCAGCAGCGCTTCCACTAGCGGGGGGCAAGAGACCCAGTACTTC; clone_size: -; v_call: TRBV7-3; cdr3_length: 16; d_call: TRBD2; j_call: TRBJ2-5